The text below deals with one TCR beta chain. Its antigen is not known. The data derive from a study of CD8 T cells in ankylosing spondylitis. General study points: A TCR beta motif of about 8 highly homologous variants seemed to mark ankylosing spondylitis blood. Clones linked to the disease showed a CD8+ phenotype. They occurred at relatively low frequencies in peripheral blood.

Via MiXCR, TCRdb re-called the 5' RACE reads, giving one row per CDR3 protein. The sample contains hundreds of thousands of distinct CDR3 sequences, roughly 13% of which appear only once. This CDR3 has 13 residues. Between the trimmed V and J ends, which lost 6 bases and 2 bases, there was a span of 10 bases. From germline, CDR1 is SGHRS and CDR2 YFSETQ. Specimen: blood, either unsorted or a sorted T cell fraction (not recorded which). This TCR was recovered from a male donor with ankylosing spondylitis. V usage is TRBV5-1 and J usage is TRBJ2-3; D is ambiguous. Written as DNA, the CDR3 is TGCGCCAGCACTTCTCTCTACACAGATACGCAGTATTTT. As protein: CASTSLYTDTQYF.